These 19 T cell receptor beta chains were all obtained from the same sample, sequenced in a study of healthy donors' naive CD4 and CD8 T cells. Starting from 500 ng of total RNA, TCR libraries were made with linear amplification. TCRdb passed the reads through MiXCR, listing each CDR3 protein once. The sample lists roughly 200,000 distinct CDR3 sequences, 65% to 80% occurring once. Material: naive CD4+ and CD8+ T cells sorted from blood, pooled from several donors. The source is a pool of human donors in good health; the sample pools cells from several healthy donors.

This clonotype was seen more than once but under ten times. This sequence joins TRBV19 and TRBJ1-1; D not certain. Trimming pared 4 bases from V and 0 bases from J, leaving 9 bases between. Germline CDR1 reads LNHDA; CDR2 reads SQIVND (reference sequence). The CDR3 has 14 residues. The CDR3 loop reads CASSKGTLNTEAFF. CDR3 bases: TGTGCCAGTAGTAAGGGCACCTTGAACACTGAAGCTTTCTTT.

This rearrangement joins TRBV7-9 to TRBJ1-5, with 8 bases aligning to TRBD1. Trimming at V came to 5 bases and at J to 5 bases, leaving 5 bases not matched to a gene. The CDR3 runs 14 residues. Germline assignment: CDR1 SEHNR and CDR2 FQNEAQ (reference sequence). In nucleotides, the CDR3 is TGTGCCAGCAGCCCGACAGGGGTTCATCAGCCCCAGCATTTT. This sequence encodes CASSPTGVHQPQHF.

The chain recombines TRBV29-1 with TRBJ2-3, with D hard to call. Between the trimmed V and J ends, which lost 3 bases and 2 bases, there was a span of 9 bases. The CDR3 totals 13 residues. Germline V gives CDR1 SQVTM, CDR2 ANQGSEA. CDR3 sequence (DNA): TGCAGCGTTGATGCAGTGAACACAGATACGCAGTATTTT. Protein sequence: CSVDAVNTDTQYF.

The J gene is TRBJ1-1, the V gene TRBV6-5; a weak D match, TRBD1 (5 bases). This CDR3 comprises 18 residues. The V gene lost 2 bases and the J gene lost 5 bases, with 24 bases spanning the gap. The germline V gene encodes CDR1 MNHEY and CDR2 SVGAGI. The CDR3 bases are TGTGCCAGCAGTTACCATCGGGGGGTCTCGGTCGTCGGAACTGAAGCTTTCTTT. Translating it yields CASSYHRGVSVVGTEAFF.

The CDR3 DNA reads as TGCAGCGTTTCCGGGGGGCCAAATTCACCCCTCCACTTT. As protein: CSVSGGPNSPLHF. The gene calls are TRBV29-1 and TRBJ1-6, with a possible D match to TRBD1 (6 bases). Per germline, CDR1 SQVTM and CDR2 ANQGSEA. Between the trimmed V and J ends, which lost 5 bases and 7 bases, there was a span of 12 bases. This CDR3 has 13 residues.

This clonotype was detected a few times. This chain joins TRBV19 and TRBJ1-2, with a tentative D call TRBD1 (6 bases). There are 13 residues in the CDR3. CDR1 is LNHDA and CDR2 is SQIVND in the germline V gene (reference sequence). The V and J ends lost 3 bases and 4 bases respectively, with 9 bases between them. CDR3 amino acids: CASSMGQLYGYTF. The CDR3 region has the DNA TGTGCCAGTAGTATGGGACAACTCTATGGCTACACCTTC.

The chain uses TRBV6-5 and TRBJ1-1, with D unresolved. This CDR3 has 15 amino acids. Germline CDR1 and CDR2: MNHEY and SVGAGI. V lost 0 bases and J 1 base, leaving 9 bases between the germline ends. For the CDR3, the DNA is TGTGCCAGCAGTTACTCCCGAGGGAGGAACACTGAAGCTTTCTTT. Amino acid sequence: CASSYSRGRNTEAFF.

This chain joins TRBV27 and TRBJ2-1; D is possibly TRBD2 (5 bases). V lost 5 bases to trimming and J lost 7 bases, with 18 bases between them. The CDR3 contains 15 residues. Germline V CDR1 and CDR2: MNHEY, SMNVEV (reference sequence). Here the CDR3 DNA reads TGTGCCAGCAGTCCCTCGGAGGCGCCGGCGAATGAGCAGTTCTTC. The encoded protein is CASSPSEAPANEQFF.

This clonotype has a handful of counts. The chain couples TRBV6-6 to TRBJ1-6; TRBD1 is a possible D gene (5 bases). Germline CDR1 MNHNY, CDR2 SVGAGI (reference sequence). Trimming pared 10 bases from V and 4 bases from J, leaving 14 bases between. The CDR3 runs 14 residues. The CDR3 DNA follows: TGTGCCACCCAATCGGACATTTATAATTCACCCCTCCACTTT. Amino acid sequence: CATQSDIYNSPLHF.

The chain couples TRBV11-2 to TRBJ2-7; tentative D call: TRBD1 (5 bases). Germline V gene lookup returns CDR1 SGHAT and CDR2 FQNNGV. This CDR3 has 12 amino acids. Trimming removed 5 bases at V and 2 bases at J, with 7 bases between. The CDR3 DNA reads as TGTGCCAGCAGCGGGGCAGCCTACGAGCAGTACTTC. Its translation: CASSGAAYEQYF. The entire variable domain, with the rest obtained from reference TRBV11-2 and TRBJ2-7, is as follows: EAGVAQSPRYKIIEKRQSVAFWCNPISGHATLYWYQQILGQGPKLLIQFQNNGVVDDSQLPKDRFSAERLKGVDSTLKIQPAKLEDSAVYLCASSGAAYEQYFGPGTRLTVT.

The chain couples TRBV6-5 to TRBJ1-6, with TRBD1 as a possible D gene (5 bases). Germline CDR1 MNHEY, CDR2 SVGAGI. Trimming took 2 bases from V and 8 from J, leaving 16 bases between them. This CDR3 spans 16 amino acids. CDR3 sequence (DNA): TGTGCCAGCAGTTACGTCGGACCCAGGGCCCATTCACCCCTCCACTTT. Its translation: CASSYVGPRAHSPLHF.

The rearrangement uses TRBV19 and TRBJ2-5; 8 bases are shared with TRBD1. The CDR3 consists of 16 residues. The ends lost 1 base at V and 6 bases at J; junction bases unmatched: 10. CDR1 is LNHDA and CDR2 is SQIVND in the germline V gene (reference sequence). CDR3 sequence: CASSIGRDRNSKTQYF. The DNA of the CDR3 is TGTGCCAGTAGTATAGGTCGGGACAGGAACTCGAAGACCCAGTACTTC. The full variable domain, its missing parts supplied by reference TRBV19 and TRBJ2-5, is DGGITQSPKYLFRKEGQNVTLSCEQNLNHDAMYWYRQDPGQGLRLIYYSQIVNDFQKGDIAEGYSVSREKKESFPLTVTSAQKNPTAFYLCASSIGRDRNSKTQYFGPGTRLLVL.

The chain links TRBV5-1 to TRBJ2-1; TRBD2 matches at 10 bases. Germline trimming cut 4 bases from V and 6 bases from J; bases unmatched to any gene: 7. In germline, CDR1 is SGHRS, CDR2 YFSETQ. CDR3 size: 15 residues. This CDR3 reads CASSLGLAAGNEQFF. In DNA, the CDR3 is TGCGCCAGCAGCCTCGGACTAGCGGCTGGCAATGAGCAGTTCTTC.

This chain joins TRBV23-1 and TRBJ2-7; possible D gene TRBD1, 5 bases. TRBV23-1 is classed as an ORF, of uncertain function. CDR3 length: 19 amino acids. V was pared by 2 bases and J by 6 bases, with 29 bases between. CDR3 in DNA: TGCGCCAGCAGTCAACGGCCCCGGATAGGACAACCCACACCCTGCGAGCAGTACTTC. Protein product: CASSQRPRIGQPTPCEQYF.

The chain recombines TRBV12-5 with TRBJ2-3, with TRBD2 identical over 8 bases. The CDR3 extends over 16 amino acids. Trimming cost V 3 bases and J 4 bases; bases outside gene matches: 9. Germline V gene lookup returns CDR1 LGHNT and CDR2 FRNRAP. Written as DNA, the CDR3 is TGTGCTAGTGGTTTCGGGAGGGAGCCCCCTTCAGATACGCAGTATTTT. This codes for CASGFGREPPSDTQYF.

The sample holds a few counts of this clonotype. The genes are TRBV29-1 and TRBJ1-2; D gene unclear. The V gene lost 3 bases and the J gene lost 4 bases, with 9 bases spanning the gap. CDR1 and CDR2 from the germline V gene are SQVTM and ANQGSEA. The CDR3 sequence is 12 residues long. CDR3 in DNA: TGCAGCGTTGACTACAGTATCTATGGCTACACCTTC. Translating gives CSVDYSIYGYTF.

The chain employs TRBV6-5 and TRBJ2-3; D is perhaps TRBD1 or TRBD2 (5 bases each). The germline CDR1 and CDR2 sequences are MNHEY and SVGAGI. This CDR3 has 15 amino acids. Trimming took 5 bases from V and 4 from J, leaving 16 bases between them. CDR3 region: CASSSPGLAADTQYF. The CDR3 nucleotides read TGTGCCAGCAGTAGTCCGGGGCTAGCCGCAGATACGCAGTATTTT.

The chain couples TRBV29-1 to TRBJ2-7, with D unresolved. In germline, CDR1 is SQVTM, CDR2 ANQGSEA. V was cut by 0 bases and J by 3 bases, with 15 bases left in between. The CDR3 is 15 residues long. The CDR3 nucleotides are TGCAGCGTTGAAGACCCCACCCGACCCCTCTACGAGCAGTACTTC. This gives the protein CSVEDPTRPLYEQYF.

This clonotype has only a few counts. The V call is TRBV27, the J call TRBJ2-3; TRBD2 might be the D (5 bases). Per germline, CDR1 MNHEY and CDR2 SMNVEV (reference sequence). The CDR3 sequence is 17 residues long. V lost 6 bases and J lost 0, with 19 bases in between. CDR3 nucleotides: TGTGCCAGCAGCCACCCAGGAAACGCGGGTAGCACAGATACGCAGTATTTT. This codes for CASSHPGNAGSTDTQYF.